One T cell receptor beta chain is described in this entry. Its antigen is currently unknown. Germline V gives CDR1 MNHNS, CDR2 SASEGT. The CDR3 is 12 residues long. V gave up 6 bases and J gave up 0 bases, with 5 bases separating them. The sample comes from a study of OX40 agonist ivuxolimab in advanced cancers. Study at large: Ivuxolimab was delivered to patients intravenously every 2 weeks at doses spanning 0.01 to 10 mg/kg.

Study outcomes and limitations: Still undetermined is the antigen specificity of the expanded peripheral T cells. Clonal expansion among partial responders at 0.1-3.0 mg/kg ranked near the lowest.

TCRdb keeps only in-frame clones here, not all; method: immunoSEQ multiplex PCR. The table records some 86,000 clones, around 90% of them present only once. The receptor was isolated from an adult with an advanced solid tumor such as melanoma, head and neck, liver or kidney cancer. V gene TRBV6-1 combines with J gene TRBJ2-5, with D unresolved. Here the sequenced sample was CD4+ or CD8+ T cells sorted from blood, taken in a trial of the OX40 agonist ivuxolimab. The CDR3 sequence: CASSSYQETQYF. The CDR3 DNA sequence: TGTGCCAGCAGCTCGTACCAAGAGACCCAGTACTTC.